Presented here are 17 T cell receptor beta chains from one specimen sequenced in a study of blood T cell repertoires in COVID-19. Repertoires were generated with immunoSEQ multiplex PCR, while TCRdb's copy carries only in-frame clones and drops some. Among approximately 170,000 clones listed, 88% were seen once. The sequenced material came from peripheral blood. Source of these receptors: a middle-aged man who had recovered from COVID-19.

In its sample, this clone was seen a few times. The chain combines TRBV6-1 with TRBJ1-2, with TRBD1 identical over 8 bases. V was pared by 5 bases and J by 2 bases, with 7 bases of the junction left unmatched. CDR3 length equals 15 residues. Per germline, CDR1 MNHNS and CDR2 SASEGT. CDR3 loop: CASSSLQGVNYGYTF. The CDR3 DNA reads as TGTGCCAGCAGTTCCCTACAGGGGGTCAACTATGGCTACACCTTC.

The V gene is TRBV7-2, the J gene TRBJ2-3; tentative D call: TRBD1 (5 bases). This CDR3 has 15 residues. Between the trimmed V and J ends, which lost 1 base and 7 bases, there was a span of 15 bases. Germline assignment: CDR1 SGHTA and CDR2 FQGNSA. The CDR3 is CASSLGRGLGNTQYF. In DNA, the CDR3 is TGTGCCAGCAGCTTAGGAAGGGGTCTAGGTAATACGCAGTATTTT.

A single count supports this clone. The rearrangement uses TRBV11-3 and TRBJ1-1; 8 bases line up with TRBD1. V dropped 4 bases and J dropped 4; count of bases not matched to a gene: 8. The CDR3 runs 15 residues. In germline, CDR1 is SGHNT, CDR2 YENEEA. The CDR3 sequence: CASSSSTGAGTEAFF. The CDR3 DNA reads as TGTGCCAGCAGCTCTTCGACAGGGGCGGGCACTGAAGCTTTCTTT. The entire variable domain, with the rest obtained from reference TRBV11-3 and TRBJ1-1, is as follows: EAGVVQSPRYKIIEKKQPVAFWCNPISGHNTLYWYLQNLGQGPELLIRYENEEAVDDSQLPKDRFSAERLKGVDSTLKIQPAELGDSAVYLCASSSSTGAGTEAFFGQGTRLTVV.

The chain recombines TRBV7-8 with TRBJ2-5; 10 nucleotides align to TRBD2. The CDR3 is 15 amino acids. Per the germline V gene, CDR1 is SGHVS and CDR2 is FQNEAQ. V gave up 2 bases and J gave up 7 bases; unmatched junction bases: 7. The CDR3 DNA is TGTGCCAGCAGCTTACCAGCGGGAGGGTCCAGGACCCAGTACTTC. Amino acids: CASSLPAGGSRTQYF.

CDR3 bases: TGTGCCAGCAGCCGCGGACAGCTCAATGAAAAACTGTTTTTT. This gives the protein CASSRGQLNEKLFF. The V and J genes are TRBV7-2 and TRBJ1-4; tentatively, D is TRBD1 (6 bases). Trimming stripped 5 bases from V and 5 bases from J, with 12 bases between. The CDR3 is 14 amino acids. Germline loops: CDR1 SGHTA, CDR2 FQGNSA.

This clone was observed a handful of times. This sequence joins TRBV5-8 and TRBJ2-7, with D perhaps matching TRBD2 (5 bases). Germline V gene sequence: CDR1 SGHTS, CDR2 YDEGEE. This CDR3 spans 13 amino acids. The V and J ends lost 4 bases and 6 bases respectively, with 14 bases between them. CDR3 in DNA: TGTGCCAGCAGCCCTACGGGGTTCGGCGAGCAGTACTTC. It specifies CASSPTGFGEQYF.

The V call is TRBV6-5, the J call TRBJ1-4; 8 bases agree with TRBD1. This CDR3 comprises 14 residues. The trim removed 6 bases at V and 7 bases at J, leaving 7 bases unmatched. Germline V lookup: CDR1 MNHEY, CDR2 SVGAGI. The CDR3 DNA follows: TGTGCCAGCAGGGCAGGGGGCGCGGGTGAAAAACTGTTTTTT. Encoded protein: CASRAGGAGEKLFF.

The chain links TRBV14 to TRBJ2-7; 10 bases agree with TRBD1. From germline, CDR1 is SGHDN and CDR2 FVKESK. The ends lost 6 bases at V and 2 bases at J; junction bases unmatched: 7. This CDR3 is 15 amino acids long. CDR3 sequence reads: CASSYSGTGAYEQYF. CDR3 bases: TGTGCCAGCAGTTACTCCGGGACAGGGGCCTACGAGCAGTACTTC.

V gene TRBV19 combines with J gene TRBJ1-2; TRBD1 agrees at 7 bases. V lost 9 bases to trimming and J lost 4 bases; unmatched junction nucleotides: 11. Per germline, CDR1 LNHDA and CDR2 SQIVND (reference sequence). This CDR3 has 14 amino acids. In DNA, the CDR3 is TGTGCCAGCAACTCACGATGGGACAGCTATGGCTACACCTTC. Its protein product is CASNSRWDSYGYTF.

V and J are TRBV28 and TRBJ1-5, with no clear D. Trimming cost V 6 bases and J 7 bases, with 16 bases left between them. The CDR3 runs 14 residues. The V gene's germline CDR1 is MDHEN and CDR2 SYDVKM. CDR3: CASRRASWEQPQHF. Written as DNA, the CDR3 is TGTGCCAGCAGACGGGCCTCTTGGGAGCAGCCCCAGCATTTT.

Concerning this clone itself: This sample includes further DNA sequences coding for the same CDR3. The chain carries TRBV7-2 and TRBJ1-5; unclear D gene. The germline V gene encodes CDR1 SGHTA and CDR2 FQGNSA. V was trimmed by 2 bases and J by 2 bases, leaving 4 bases between them. CDR3 length: 13 residues. The CDR3 loop reads CASSLTGNQPQHF. The CDR3 coding sequence is TGTGCCAGCAGCTTAACAGGCAATCAGCCCCAGCATTTT.

On this clone itself: The junction departs from germline at one end; a sequencing error may be responsible. Other DNA sequences in this sample translate to the same CDR3. The rearrangement joins TRBV6-5 to TRBJ2-7; D not certain. The CDR3 consists of 15 residues. Germline CDR1 MNHEY, CDR2 SVGAGI. The CDR3 spells CASSYSSPPSYEQYF. CDR3 sequence (DNA): TGTGCCAGCAGCTACTCGAGCCCACCCTCCTACGAGCAGTACTTC.

This clone has just a few counts. Sequence at one end of the junction differs from germline and may be a read error. This sequence joins TRBV5-6 and TRBJ2-7, with 7 nucleotides matching TRBD1. This CDR3 is built from 11 residues. Germline V gives CDR1 SGHDT, CDR2 YYEEEE. The CDR3 coding sequence is TGTGCCAGCAGCTTGGGAGGGACAGAACACTTC. Residues: CASSLGGTEHF.

This clone showed up just once. The V gene is TRBV10-2, the J gene TRBJ2-5, with TRBD1 identical over 9 bases. The J segment lost 5 bases and the V segment lost 6 bases, leaving 7 bases of the junction unmatched. Germline CDR1 is WSHSY and CDR2 is SAAADI. This CDR3 has 14 residues. CDR3 sequence reads: CASRETGGRETQYF. CDR3 bases: TGCGCCAGCAGGGAAACAGGGGGCAGGGAGACCCAGTACTTC.

The chain has TRBV7-2 and TRBJ2-7; 7 bases line up with TRBD1. The CDR3 runs 14 residues. With V trimmed by 5 bases and J by 3 bases, 7 bases remained unmatched. Germline values: CDR1 SGHTA, CDR2 FQGNSA. CDR3 bases: TGTGCCAGCAGCCCGCGGACAGGAATCTACGAGCAGTACTTC. Translated: CASSPRTGIYEQYF.

The chain is built from TRBV2 and TRBJ1-2; the match to TRBD1 covers 8 bases. Germline V CDR1 and CDR2: SNHLY, FYNNEI. V was clipped by 7 bases and J by 5 bases; unmatched bases: 9. The CDR3 loop spans 14 amino acids. CDR3 in DNA: TGTGCCAGCAATATGGACAGGGAAGGTTATGGCTACACCTTC. Amino acids: CASNMDREGYGYTF.

The J gene is TRBJ1-5, the V gene TRBV4-3; the match to TRBD1 covers 8 bases. CDR3 size: 15 residues. Trimming took 2 bases from V and 5 from J; bases not matched to a gene: 5. Germline lookup yields CDR1 LGHNA and CDR2 YSLEER. CDR3 region: CASSQWTGPDQPQHF. Here the CDR3 DNA reads TGCGCCAGCAGCCAATGGACAGGGCCTGATCAGCCCCAGCATTTT.